This is a list of T cell receptor beta chains from one sample in a study of siplizumab effects on memory and regulatory T cells. Clones were read by immunoSEQ multiplex PCR, and TCRdb kept only the in-frame ones, dropping some. The sample includes around 100,000 clones, around 92% of them seen just once. The material sequenced was CD4+ T cells sorted from blood. These receptor sequences come from a human donor in good health. Both conserved end residues are part of each CDR3. The order of the fields is clone size, D gene, V gene, J gene, CDR3 DNA, CDR3 protein. D genes are given only for firm matches. Size is stated for part of the rows, as once, few or many counts, or as a class when the clone is expanded.

clone size: .
D gene: .
V gene: TRBV30
J gene: TRBJ2-4
CDR3 DNA: TGTGCCTGGAGTGTGAAGGGCGGAGTGGGCGCCAAAAACATTCAGTACTTC
CDR3 protein: CAWSVKGGVGAKNIQYF

clone size: .
D gene: .
V gene: TRBV5-6
J gene: TRBJ2-2
CDR3 DNA: TGTGCCAGCAGCCCACTCTCGGGCGCGAACACCGGGGAGCTGTTTTTT
CDR3 protein: CASSPLSGANTGELFF

clone size: .
D gene: .
V gene: TRBV15
J gene: TRBJ2-7
CDR3 DNA: TGTGCCACCAGCAGAACTCGGGACATGAGTGTCGACGAGCAGTACTTC
CDR3 protein: CATSRTRDMSVDEQYF

clone size: .
D gene: .
V gene: TRBV7-2
J gene: TRBJ2-5
CDR3 DNA: TGTGCCAGCAGCTTAGAATGGGCCGGGACCCAGTACTTC
CDR3 protein: CASSLEWAGTQYF

clone size: few
D gene: TRBD1
V gene: TRBV9
J gene: TRBJ1-6
CDR3 DNA: TGTGCCAGCAGCGACAGGGGTTCACCCCTCCACTTT
CDR3 protein: CASSDRGSPLHF

clone size: .
D gene: TRBD1
V gene: TRBV10-3
J gene: TRBJ1-1
CDR3 DNA: TGTGCCATCAGGGAGGACAGGGTGAACACTGAAGCTTTCTTT
CDR3 protein: CAIREDRVNTEAFF

clone size: .
D gene: .
V gene: TRBV6-5
J gene: TRBJ2-1
CDR3 DNA: TGTGCCAGCAGTTACGGACACATTTACAATGAGCAGTTCTTC
CDR3 protein: CASSYGHIYNEQFF

clone size: .
D gene: .
V gene: TRBV5-6
J gene: TRBJ1-2
CDR3 DNA: TGTGCCAGCAGCAGTTTAGGGCGCGGCTACACCTTC
CDR3 protein: CASSSLGRGYTF

clone size: .
D gene: .
V gene: TRBV18
J gene: TRBJ1-5
CDR3 DNA: TGTGCCAGCTCAGTTTTTACCAATCAGCCCCAGCATTTT
CDR3 protein: CASSVFTNQPQHF

clone size: .
D gene: .
V gene: TRBV7-2
J gene: TRBJ2-1
CDR3 DNA: TGTGCCAGCAGCTTGGAGGATGAGCAGTTCTTC
CDR3 protein: CASSLEDEQFF

clone size: .
D gene: .
V gene: TRBV4-3
J gene: TRBJ2-1
CDR3 DNA: TGCGCCAGCAGCCAAGATAAGGGAGAGCAGTTCTTC
CDR3 protein: CASSQDKGEQFF

clone size: .
D gene: .
V gene: TRBV6-5
J gene: TRBJ2-3
CDR3 DNA: TGTGCCAGCCGTAGCACCTCTAGCACAGATACGCAGTATTTT
CDR3 protein: CASRSTSSTDTQYF

clone size: once
D gene: .
V gene: TRBV30
J gene: TRBJ1-6
CDR3 DNA: TGTGCCTGGAGTGAGCGTGGATTTAATTCACCCCTCCACTTT
CDR3 protein: CAWSERGFNSPLHF

clone size: .
D gene: TRBD1
V gene: TRBV6-6
J gene: TRBJ1-2
CDR3 DNA: TGTGCCAGCAGTCCTAGGGACAGGGAGGACTACACCTTC
CDR3 protein: CASSPRDREDYTF

clone size: .
D gene: .
V gene: TRBV10-3
J gene: TRBJ2-7
CDR3 DNA: TGTGCCATCAGCTCGCCTAGTGCTAGCGCTAGCTCCTACGAGCAGTACTTC
CDR3 protein: CAISSPSASASSYEQYF

clone size: once
D gene: TRBD2
V gene: TRBV9
J gene: TRBJ2-1
CDR3 DNA: TGTGCCAGCGCCCTCTGGGCTAGCGGGGGGACTCACAATGAGCAGTTCTTC
CDR3 protein: CASALWASGGTHNEQFF

clone size: .
D gene: TRBD1
V gene: TRBV7-9
J gene: TRBJ1-4
CDR3 DNA: TGTGCCAGCAGCGTTACCCGGGACAGGGCCGCAACTAATGAAAAACTGTTTTTT
CDR3 protein: CASSVTRDRAATNEKLFF

clone size: .
D gene: TRBD2
V gene: TRBV7-2
J gene: TRBJ2-7
CDR3 DNA: TGTGCCAGCAGCTTAATAGCGGGGCTATACGAGCAGTACTTC
CDR3 protein: CASSLIAGLYEQYF

clone size: .
D gene: .
V gene: TRBV7-9
J gene: TRBJ1-2
CDR3 DNA: TGTGCCAGCAGCTTAGCAGGGGCTAGCGGTGCCTACACCTTC
CDR3 protein: CASSLAGASGAYTF

clone size: .
D gene: TRBD1
V gene: TRBV19
J gene: TRBJ1-2
CDR3 DNA: TGTGCCAGTAGTATTGGACAGGGGGGGTCCTATGGCTACACCTTC
CDR3 protein: CASSIGQGGSYGYTF

clone size: .
D gene: .
V gene: TRBV5-1
J gene: TRBJ1-1
CDR3 DNA: TGCGCCAGCAGCAACGGGCGGATGAACACTGAAGCTTTCTTT
CDR3 protein: CASSNGRMNTEAFF

clone size: once
D gene: .
V gene: TRBV6-5
J gene: TRBJ1-4
CDR3 DNA: TGTGCCAGCAGTTACAGCGGGCCAGGGGAATTTGGAAAACTGTTTTTT
CDR3 protein: CASSYSGPGEFGKLFF

clone size: .
D gene: .
V gene: TRBV5-1
J gene: TRBJ1-4
CDR3 DNA: TGCGCCAGCAGCACTGGCGCTATCGGCGGAGAAAAACTGTTTTTT
CDR3 protein: CASSTGAIGGEKLFF

clone size: .
D gene: .
V gene: TRBV6-5
J gene: TRBJ1-3
CDR3 DNA: TGTGCCAGCAGGGAGGGAACTGGAAACACCATATATTTT
CDR3 protein: CASREGTGNTIYF

clone size: .
D gene: .
V gene: TRBV10-3
J gene: TRBJ2-5
CDR3 DNA: TGTGCCATCAGTGAGTCTGAGACCCAGTACTTC
CDR3 protein: CAISESETQYF

clone size: .
D gene: .
V gene: TRBV5-6
J gene: TRBJ2-5
CDR3 DNA: TGTGCCAGCAGCTTGGGTAGAGAGACCCAGTACTTC
CDR3 protein: CASSLGRETQYF

clone size: .
D gene: .
V gene: TRBV6-1
J gene: TRBJ2-5
CDR3 DNA: TGTGCCAGCAGTACAGGGTTTGGAGAGACCCAGTACTTC
CDR3 protein: CASSTGFGETQYF

clone size: .
D gene: .
V gene: TRBV12-5
J gene: TRBJ1-2
CDR3 DNA: TGTGCTAGTGTTGGAGGGGTAGGGAGATTTAACTATGGCTACACCTTC
CDR3 protein: CASVGGVGRFNYGYTF

clone size: few
D gene: .
V gene: TRBV10-3
J gene: TRBJ1-1
CDR3 DNA: TGTGCCATCAGTGATTGGTCCACTGAAGCTTTCTTT
CDR3 protein: CAISDWSTEAFF

clone size: few
D gene: .
V gene: TRBV27
J gene: TRBJ1-3
CDR3 DNA: TGTGCCAGCAGGGGTGGAGGAAACACCATATATTTT
CDR3 protein: CASRGGGNTIYF

clone size: .
D gene: .
V gene: TRBV6-5
J gene: TRBJ2-7
CDR3 DNA: TGTGCCAGCAGTTATGGCCCAGCGAATTACGAGCAGTACTTC
CDR3 protein: CASSYGPANYEQYF

clone size: .
D gene: .
V gene: TRBV7-2
J gene: TRBJ2-3
CDR3 DNA: TGTGCCAGCAGCTTAGGTATAGATACGCAGTATTTT
CDR3 protein: CASSLGIDTQYF

clone size: .
D gene: .
V gene: TRBV5-1
J gene: TRBJ2-2
CDR3 DNA: TGCGCCAGCAGCGAAGACCGACCGGGACCCTTCAACACCGGGGAGCTGTTTTTT
CDR3 protein: CASSEDRPGPFNTGELFF

clone size: once
D gene: TRBD1
V gene: TRBV28
J gene: TRBJ1-2
CDR3 DNA: TGTGCCAGCACCCCGTCGGGACAGGGTAGCGGATTTGGAGTCTATGGCTACACCTTC
CDR3 protein: CASTPSGQGSGFGVYGYTF

clone size: .
D gene: .
V gene: TRBV18
J gene: TRBJ1-2
CDR3 DNA: TGTGCCAGCTCACCCAACAGGGATGGAAGCTATGGCTACACCTTC
CDR3 protein: CASSPNRDGSYGYTF

clone size: once
D gene: .
V gene: TRBV2
J gene: TRBJ2-6
CDR3 DNA: TGTGCCAGCACCGACGGGGGGGCCAACGTCCTGACTTTC
CDR3 protein: CASTDGGANVLTF

clone size: few
D gene: TRBD2
V gene: TRBV5-4
J gene: TRBJ2-7
CDR3 DNA: TGTGCCAGCAGCTTTTTTAGCGGGCTGAACTACGAGCAGTACTTC
CDR3 protein: CASSFFSGLNYEQYF

clone size: .
D gene: TRBD1
V gene: TRBV10-3
J gene: TRBJ2-1
CDR3 DNA: TGTGCCTCGCGACCGGGACAGGGAATCAATGAGCAGTTCTTC
CDR3 protein: CASRPGQGINEQFF

clone size: .
D gene: TRBD1
V gene: TRBV27
J gene: TRBJ1-2
CDR3 DNA: TGTGCCAGCAGACCCGGGACAGGGTTCTATGGCTACACCTTC
CDR3 protein: CASRPGTGFYGYTF

clone size: .
D gene: TRBD2
V gene: TRBV5-1
J gene: TRBJ2-5
CDR3 DNA: TGCGCCAGCAGACTGACTAGCGGGGGGCCTTGGGAGACCCAGTACTTC
CDR3 protein: CASRLTSGGPWETQYF

clone size: .
D gene: TRBD2
V gene: TRBV5-4
J gene: TRBJ2-7
CDR3 DNA: TGTGCCAGCAGCTTTGGCTCCAGCGGGGGCTTCTACGAGCAGTACTTC
CDR3 protein: CASSFGSSGGFYEQYF

clone size: .
D gene: .
V gene: TRBV6-1
J gene: TRBJ1-4
CDR3 DNA: TGTGCCAGCAAGTTCAGAGTTGCAACTAATGAAAAACTGTTTTTT
CDR3 protein: CASKFRVATNEKLFF

clone size: .
D gene: TRBD2
V gene: TRBV6-5
J gene: TRBJ2-3
CDR3 DNA: TGTGCCAGCAGTCGCGGGGGGCGCGCAGATACGCAGTATTTT
CDR3 protein: CASSRGGRADTQYF

clone size: once
D gene: .
V gene: TRBV15
J gene: TRBJ2-3
CDR3 DNA: TGTGCCACCAGAGGGGGGAACACAGATACGCAGTATTTT
CDR3 protein: CATRGGNTDTQYF

clone size: .
D gene: .
V gene: TRBV7-9
J gene: TRBJ2-7
CDR3 DNA: TGTGCCAGCACCCCGGACAGTCAAGCCTCGTACGAGCAGTACTTC
CDR3 protein: CASTPDSQASYEQYF

clone size: .
D gene: TRBD2
V gene: TRBV4-2
J gene: TRBJ2-1
CDR3 DNA: TGTGCCAGCAGCCCGAAGGCAGGACTAGCGTACAATGAGCAGTTCTTC
CDR3 protein: CASSPKAGLAYNEQFF

clone size: .
D gene: .
V gene: TRBV27
J gene: TRBJ1-5
CDR3 DNA: TGTGCCAGCAGTCCCCGTAACGGGATGGGAGTTCAGCCCCAGCATTTT
CDR3 protein: CASSPRNGMGVQPQHF

clone size: .
D gene: .
V gene: TRBV6-1
J gene: TRBJ1-5
CDR3 DNA: TGTGCCAGCAGTGCCCTACTGTTGGAAGATCAGCCCCAGCATTTT
CDR3 protein: CASSALLLEDQPQHF

clone size: few
D gene: .
V gene: TRBV30
J gene: TRBJ1-1
CDR3 DNA: TGTGCCTGGAGTTCGGGGTCGAGGGAAGCTTTCTTT
CDR3 protein: CAWSSGSREAFF

clone size: .
D gene: TRBD1
V gene: TRBV7-2
J gene: TRBJ1-2
CDR3 DNA: TGTGCCAGCAGCTTAACGGGACAGGGGACCTATGGCTACACCTTC
CDR3 protein: CASSLTGQGTYGYTF

clone size: .
D gene: TRBD2
V gene: TRBV6-5
J gene: TRBJ2-7
CDR3 DNA: TGTGCCAGCAGTTATGAGCGGGGGGCCTACGAGCAGTACTTC
CDR3 protein: CASSYERGAYEQYF

clone size: .
D gene: .
V gene: TRBV5-4
J gene: TRBJ1-3
CDR3 DNA: TGTGCCAGCAGACAGGATGGAAACACCATATATTTT
CDR3 protein: CASRQDGNTIYF

clone size: .
D gene: .
V gene: TRBV6-4
J gene: TRBJ2-3
CDR3 DNA: TGTGCCAGCAGTGAGGGACTCTCCAGCACAGATACGCAGTATTTT
CDR3 protein: CASSEGLSSTDTQYF

clone size: .
D gene: TRBD2
V gene: TRBV4-2
J gene: TRBJ2-1
CDR3 DNA: TGTGCCAGCAGCCAAGATCTGACGGGGGGGCACATCAATGAGCAGTTCTTC
CDR3 protein: CASSQDLTGGHINEQFF

clone size: .
D gene: .
V gene: TRBV5-4
J gene: TRBJ2-2
CDR3 DNA: TGTGCCAGCAGCTTTTATATGCTAAACACCGGGGAGCTGTTTTTT
CDR3 protein: CASSFYMLNTGELFF

clone size: .
D gene: .
V gene: TRBV7-2
J gene: TRBJ2-3
CDR3 DNA: TGTGCCAGCAGCTTAGTTGCAGATACGCAGTATTTT
CDR3 protein: CASSLVADTQYF

clone size: .
D gene: TRBD1
V gene: TRBV28
J gene: TRBJ1-2
CDR3 DNA: TGTGCCAGCAGCCTAGGGACAGGGGCTCGGGGCTACACCTTC
CDR3 protein: CASSLGTGARGYTF